This T cell receptor beta chain derives from a study of EBV T-cell therapy then PD-1 blockade in nasopharyngeal carcinoma (dated by TCRdb to the early 2020s). Points on this clone: Its antigen target is currently unknown. The sample holds no much larger clone one base away, and base qualities are not on file.

The treatment or condition label here, explained by the study, means: AdE1-LMPpoly-expanded autologous EBV-specific T-cell therapy followed by anti-PD-1 nivolumab. The germline V gene (reference sequence) yields SSHAT for CDR1 and FNYEAQ for CDR2. The trim is 1 base for V and 2 bases for J, with a gap of 14 bases between the germline ends. Including the terminal cysteine and phenylalanine, the CDR3 comprises 16 residues. Left in the record is the CDR3 DNA by itself, 48 bases read in frame from the first base. The Qiagen DNeasy Kit was used to extract genomic DNA from the sorted cells. Deep sequencing of the TCR beta chain was done on the immunoSEQ platform. From the authors' description of their analysis: Repertoire data analysis was performed with the immunoSEQ Analyzer software. TCRdb took over this immuneACCESS table, retaining in-frame rearrangements with V and J assigned. Such tables are incomplete; in checked studies, under half of the missing clones stem from an unresolved V gene, and the remainder is unexplained. That table furnishes V, J and clone size, whereas the DNA furnished D and trimming. For this sample the table gives under 20,000 clones, of which approximately 81% were detected only once. The top ten clones comprise around 30% of the sample.

Sequencing used CD8+ T cells from blood, obtained at roughly day 32 from a patient whose treatment included autologous EBV-specific T cells and nivolumab. The rearrangement combines TRBV7-7 with TRBJ2-5; TRBD2 could be the D gene, as 7 bases match. The TCR was taken from a man aged 40-49 years with nasopharyngeal carcinoma. The DNA sequence is given as TGTGCCAGCAGCTTAGGGGTAGGGGGGGGGCAAGAGACCCAGTACTTC. It codes for CASSLGVGGGQETQYF. Extended through the reference TRBV7-7 and TRBJ2-5 proteins, this CDR3 yields the full variable domain: GAGVSQSPRYKVTKRGQDVTLRCDPISSHATLYWYQQALGQGPEFLTYFNYEAQPDKSGLPSDRFSAERPEGSISTLTIQRTEQRDSAMYRCASSLGVGGGQETQYFGPGTRLLVL.